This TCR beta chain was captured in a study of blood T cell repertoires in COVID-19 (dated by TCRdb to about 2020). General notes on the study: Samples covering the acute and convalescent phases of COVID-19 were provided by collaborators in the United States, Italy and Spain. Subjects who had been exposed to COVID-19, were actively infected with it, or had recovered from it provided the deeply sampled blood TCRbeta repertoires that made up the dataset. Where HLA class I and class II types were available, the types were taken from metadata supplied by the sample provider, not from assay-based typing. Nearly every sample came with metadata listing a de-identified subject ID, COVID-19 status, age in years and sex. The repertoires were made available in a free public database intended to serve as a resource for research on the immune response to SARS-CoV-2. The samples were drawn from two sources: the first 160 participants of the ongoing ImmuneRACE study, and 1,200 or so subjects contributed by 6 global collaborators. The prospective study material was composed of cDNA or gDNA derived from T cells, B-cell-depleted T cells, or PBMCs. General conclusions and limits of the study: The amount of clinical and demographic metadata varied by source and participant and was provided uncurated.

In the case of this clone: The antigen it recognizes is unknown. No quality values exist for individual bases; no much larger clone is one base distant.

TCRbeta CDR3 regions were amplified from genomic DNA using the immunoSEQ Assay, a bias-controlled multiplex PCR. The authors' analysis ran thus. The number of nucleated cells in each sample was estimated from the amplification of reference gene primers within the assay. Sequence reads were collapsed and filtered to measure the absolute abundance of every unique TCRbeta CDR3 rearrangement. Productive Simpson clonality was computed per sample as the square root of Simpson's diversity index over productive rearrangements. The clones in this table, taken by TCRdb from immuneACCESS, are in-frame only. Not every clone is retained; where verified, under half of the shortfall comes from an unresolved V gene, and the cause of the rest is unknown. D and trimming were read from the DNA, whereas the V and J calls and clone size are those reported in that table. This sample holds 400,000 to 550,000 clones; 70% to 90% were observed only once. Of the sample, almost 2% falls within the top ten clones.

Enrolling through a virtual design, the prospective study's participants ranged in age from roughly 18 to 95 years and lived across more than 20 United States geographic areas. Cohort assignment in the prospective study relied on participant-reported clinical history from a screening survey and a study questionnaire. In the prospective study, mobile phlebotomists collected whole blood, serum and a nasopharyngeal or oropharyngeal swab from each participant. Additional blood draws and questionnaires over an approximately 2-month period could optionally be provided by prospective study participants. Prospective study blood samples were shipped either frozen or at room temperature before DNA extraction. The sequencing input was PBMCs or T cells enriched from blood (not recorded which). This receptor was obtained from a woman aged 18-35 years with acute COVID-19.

The CDR3 reads as follows: CASSIRGGGNTGELFF. The bases are TGTGCCAGTAGTATTAGAGGGGGTGGGAACACCGGGGAGCTGTTTTTT. Recombination joined TRBV19 with TRBJ2-2; matching of 6 bases hints at TRBD1 as the D gene. CDR1 and CDR2, looked up from the germline V gene (reference sequence), are LNHDA and SQIVND. Trimming costs V 3 bases and J 1 base, and their ends lie 12 bases apart. CDR3 length: 16 amino acids, cysteine to phenylalanine. Of all the DNA, just the CDR3 is kept, 48 bases in frame from base 1.